This T cell receptor beta chain stems from a study of T cells in Graves' hyperthyroidism and ophthalmopathy. Study-level information: Any treatment followed the collection of peripheral blood at initial diagnosis. Study-wide results and caveats: A median 6.5 months before onset, the model predicted ophthalmopathy.

In regard to this clonotype: Its antigen is undetermined.

From RNA transcripts, TCR beta CDR3 regions were amplified. First-round RT-PCR targeting the TCR CDR3 was performed with the HTBI primer set. One entry per CDR3 protein, called by TCRdb with MiXCR from the multiplex PCR reads. The sample yields 460,000 or so distinct CDR3 sequences, around 15% seen once. The germline V gene has CDR1 LNHDA and CDR2 SQIVND (reference sequence). The CDR3 consists of 14 residues. Unmatched junction bases numbered 5, after V lost 5 bases and J lost 1 base. Extraction of PBMCs used roughly 9.6 ml of fresh peripheral blood. This chain joins TRBV19 and TRBJ2-7; 7 nucleotides match TRBD2. Sequencing used blood. The receptor was isolated from a woman aged 18-29 years with Graves' hyperthyroidism. Here the CDR3 DNA reads TGTGCCAGTAGTGAGACTAGCCCTTCCTACGAGCAGTACTTC. This encodes CASSETSPSYEQYF.